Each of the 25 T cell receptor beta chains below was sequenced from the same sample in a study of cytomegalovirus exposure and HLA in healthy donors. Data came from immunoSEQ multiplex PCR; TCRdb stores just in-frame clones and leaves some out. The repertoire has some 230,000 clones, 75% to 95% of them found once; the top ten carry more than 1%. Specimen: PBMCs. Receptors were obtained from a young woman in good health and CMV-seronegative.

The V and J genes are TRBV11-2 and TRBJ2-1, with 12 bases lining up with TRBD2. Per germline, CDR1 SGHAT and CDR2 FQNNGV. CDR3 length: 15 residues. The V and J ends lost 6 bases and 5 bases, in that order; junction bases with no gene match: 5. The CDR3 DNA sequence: TGTGCCAGCAGGACGACTAGCGGGAGAGACAATGAGCAGTTCTTC. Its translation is CASRTTSGRDNEQFF.

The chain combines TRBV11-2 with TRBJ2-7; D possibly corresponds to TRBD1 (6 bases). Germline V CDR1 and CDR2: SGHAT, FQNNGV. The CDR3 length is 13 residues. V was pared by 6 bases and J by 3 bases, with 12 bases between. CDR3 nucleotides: TGTGCCAGCAGTCCTAGGGGGAACTACGAGCAGTACTTC. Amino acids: CASSPRGNYEQYF.

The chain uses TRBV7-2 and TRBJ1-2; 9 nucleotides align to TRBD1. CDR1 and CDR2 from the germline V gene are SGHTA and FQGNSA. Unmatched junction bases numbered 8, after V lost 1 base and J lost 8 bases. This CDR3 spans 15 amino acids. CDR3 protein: CASSLGGGQGRGYTF. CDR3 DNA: TGTGCCAGCAGCTTAGGAGGGGGACAGGGAAGGGGCTACACCTTC.

The chain's CDR3 is CASRSGEPLHF. CDR3 sequence (DNA): TGTGCCAGCAGGTCAGGGGAACCCCTCCACTTT. The chain uses TRBV7-9 and TRBJ1-6; TRBD1 might be the D (6 bases). The germline gives CDR1 SEHNR, CDR2 FQNEAQ (reference sequence). The CDR3 length is 11 residues. Trimming left V 6 bases short and J 12 bases short, with 9 bases between.

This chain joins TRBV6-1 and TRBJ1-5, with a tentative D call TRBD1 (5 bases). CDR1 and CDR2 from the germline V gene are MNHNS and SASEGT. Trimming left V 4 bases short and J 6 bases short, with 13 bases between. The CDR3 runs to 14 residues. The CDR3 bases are TGTGCCAGCAGTGGACAACAGGTCGTTCAGCCCCAGCATTTT. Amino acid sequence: CASSGQQVVQPQHF.

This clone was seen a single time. The CDR3 sequence: CASASWGDYGYTF. DNA for the CDR3: TGTGCTAGTGCCTCCTGGGGGGACTATGGCTACACCTTC. The chain has TRBV12-5 and TRBJ1-2; D possibly corresponds to TRBD1 (5 bases). V lost 7 bases and J lost 3, with 12 bases in between. There are 13 residues in the CDR3. The germline V gene has CDR1 LGHNT and CDR2 FRNRAP.

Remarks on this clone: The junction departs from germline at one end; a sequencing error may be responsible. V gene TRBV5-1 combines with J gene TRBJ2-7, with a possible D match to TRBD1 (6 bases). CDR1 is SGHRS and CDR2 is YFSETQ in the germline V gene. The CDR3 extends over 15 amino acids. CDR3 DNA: TGTGCCAGCAGCTTCCCGGTACAGGGACCCTACGAGCAGTACTTC. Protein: CASSFPVQGPYEQYF.

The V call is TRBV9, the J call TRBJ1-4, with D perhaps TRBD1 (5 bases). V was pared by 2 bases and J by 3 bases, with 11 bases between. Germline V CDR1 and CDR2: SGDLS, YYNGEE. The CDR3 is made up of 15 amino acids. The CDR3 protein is CASSVGGEANEKLFF. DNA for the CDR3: TGTGCCAGCAGCGTTGGGGGGGAGGCTAATGAAAAACTGTTTTTT.

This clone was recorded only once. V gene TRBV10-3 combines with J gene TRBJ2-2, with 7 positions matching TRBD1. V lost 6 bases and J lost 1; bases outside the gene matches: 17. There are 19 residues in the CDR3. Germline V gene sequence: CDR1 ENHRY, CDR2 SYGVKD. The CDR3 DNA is TGTGCCATCAGACCCGATGGACAGGCGTCTCGTCAGAACACCGGGGAGCTGTTTTTT. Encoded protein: CAIRPDGQASRQNTGELFF.

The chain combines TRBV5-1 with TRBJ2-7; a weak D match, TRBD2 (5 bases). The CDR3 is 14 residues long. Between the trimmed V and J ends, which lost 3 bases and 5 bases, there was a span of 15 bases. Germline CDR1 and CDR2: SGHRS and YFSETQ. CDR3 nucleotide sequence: TGCGCCAGCAGCTCCTGGCGAGTGGAGGACGAGCAGTACTTC. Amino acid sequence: CASSSWRVEDEQYF.

The CDR3 bases are TGTGCCAGCGGGCCCCTCGGGGCGGGACCTCATACGCAGTATTTT. It encodes CASGPLGAGPHTQYF. The V gene is TRBV6-5, the J gene TRBJ2-3; TRBD2 might be the D (6 bases). V lost 8 bases and J 7 bases, leaving 22 bases between the germline ends. CDR1 is MNHEY and CDR2 is SVGAGI in the germline V gene. This CDR3 has 15 amino acids.

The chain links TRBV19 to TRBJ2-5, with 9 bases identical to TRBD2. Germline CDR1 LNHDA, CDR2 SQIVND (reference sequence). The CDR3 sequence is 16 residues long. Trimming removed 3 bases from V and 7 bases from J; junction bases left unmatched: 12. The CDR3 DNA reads TGTGCCAGTAGTATTAGGGCGGGAGGGCTGTCGGGGACCCAGTACTTC. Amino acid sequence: CASSIRAGGLSGTQYF.

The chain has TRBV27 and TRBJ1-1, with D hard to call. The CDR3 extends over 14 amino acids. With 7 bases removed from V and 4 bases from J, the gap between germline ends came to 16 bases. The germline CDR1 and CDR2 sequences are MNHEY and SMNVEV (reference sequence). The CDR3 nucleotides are TGTGCCAGCACCTCGACCTTGGCGGGCACTGAAGCTTTCTTT. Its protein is CASTSTLAGTEAFF.

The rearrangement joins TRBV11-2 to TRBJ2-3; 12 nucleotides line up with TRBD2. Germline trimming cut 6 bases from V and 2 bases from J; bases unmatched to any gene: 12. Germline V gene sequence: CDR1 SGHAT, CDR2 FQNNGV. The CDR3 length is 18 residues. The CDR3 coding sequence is TGTGCCAGCAGTCCCGCACCCCGACTAGCGGGAGCCACAGATACGCAGTATTTT. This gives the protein CASSPAPRLAGATDTQYF.

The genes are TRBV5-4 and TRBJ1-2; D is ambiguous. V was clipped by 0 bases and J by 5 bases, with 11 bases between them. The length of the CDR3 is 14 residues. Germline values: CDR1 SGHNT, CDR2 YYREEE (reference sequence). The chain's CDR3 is CASSLGANFYGYTF. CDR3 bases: TGTGCCAGCAGCTTGGGGGCCAACTTTTATGGCTACACCTTC.

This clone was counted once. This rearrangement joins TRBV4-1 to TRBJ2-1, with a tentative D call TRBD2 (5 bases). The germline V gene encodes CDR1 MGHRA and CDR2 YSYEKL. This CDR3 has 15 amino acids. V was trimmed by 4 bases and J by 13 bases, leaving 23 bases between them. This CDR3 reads CASSRTKSGGSDQFF. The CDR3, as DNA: TGCGCCAGCAGCCGAACTAAGAGCGGTGGGAGTGACCAGTTCTTC.

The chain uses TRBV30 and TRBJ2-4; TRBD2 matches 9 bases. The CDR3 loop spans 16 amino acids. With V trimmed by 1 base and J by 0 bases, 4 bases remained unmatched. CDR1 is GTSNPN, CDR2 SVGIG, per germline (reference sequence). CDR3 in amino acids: CAWSAASGVAKNIQYF. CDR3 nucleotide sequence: TGTGCCTGGAGTGCAGCTAGCGGGGTAGCCAAAAACATTCAGTACTTC.

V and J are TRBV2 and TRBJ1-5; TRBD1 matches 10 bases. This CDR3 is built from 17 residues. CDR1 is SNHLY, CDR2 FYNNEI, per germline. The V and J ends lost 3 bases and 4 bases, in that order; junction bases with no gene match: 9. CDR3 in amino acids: CASSETRDRGKNQPQHF. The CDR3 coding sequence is TGTGCCAGCAGTGAGACCCGGGACAGGGGCAAAAATCAGCCCCAGCATTTT.

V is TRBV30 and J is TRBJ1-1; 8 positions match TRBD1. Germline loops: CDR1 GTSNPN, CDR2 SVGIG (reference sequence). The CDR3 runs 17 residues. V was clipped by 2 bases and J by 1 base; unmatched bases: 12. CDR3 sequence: CAWSFPGTGGRNTEAFF. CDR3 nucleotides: TGTGCCTGGAGTTTTCCCGGGACAGGCGGTCGGAACACTGAAGCTTTCTTT.

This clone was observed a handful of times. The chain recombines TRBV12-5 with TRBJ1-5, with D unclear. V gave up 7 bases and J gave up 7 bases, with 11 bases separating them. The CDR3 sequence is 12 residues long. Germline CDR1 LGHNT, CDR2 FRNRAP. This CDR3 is CASALSRQPQHF. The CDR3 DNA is TGTGCTAGTGCTCTTAGTAGACAGCCCCAGCATTTT. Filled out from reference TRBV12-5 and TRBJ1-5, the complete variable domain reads DARVTQTPRHKVTEMGQEVTMRCQPILGHNTVFWYRQTMMQGLELLAYFRNRAPLDDSGMPKDRFSAEMPDATLATLKIQPSEPRDSAVYFCASALSRQPQHFGDGTRLSIL.

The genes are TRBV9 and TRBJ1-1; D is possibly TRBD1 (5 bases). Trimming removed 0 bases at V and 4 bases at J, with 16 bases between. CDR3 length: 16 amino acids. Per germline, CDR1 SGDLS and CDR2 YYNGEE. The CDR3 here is CASSVDGGRVVTEAFF. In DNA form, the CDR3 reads TGTGCCAGCAGCGTAGACGGGGGTCGGGTCGTCACTGAAGCTTTCTTT.

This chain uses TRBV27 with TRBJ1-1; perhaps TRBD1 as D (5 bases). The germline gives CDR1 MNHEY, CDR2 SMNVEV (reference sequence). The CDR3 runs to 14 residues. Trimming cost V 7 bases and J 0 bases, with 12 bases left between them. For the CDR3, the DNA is TGTGCCAGCACCAAGGAGGGGTTGAACACTGAAGCTTTCTTT. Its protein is CASTKEGLNTEAFF.

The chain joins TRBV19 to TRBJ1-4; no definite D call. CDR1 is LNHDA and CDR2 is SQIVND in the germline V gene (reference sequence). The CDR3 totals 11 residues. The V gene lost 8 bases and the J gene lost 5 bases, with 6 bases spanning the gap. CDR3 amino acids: CASPLNEKLFF. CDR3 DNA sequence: TGTGCCAGTCCCCTCAATGAAAAACTGTTTTTT.

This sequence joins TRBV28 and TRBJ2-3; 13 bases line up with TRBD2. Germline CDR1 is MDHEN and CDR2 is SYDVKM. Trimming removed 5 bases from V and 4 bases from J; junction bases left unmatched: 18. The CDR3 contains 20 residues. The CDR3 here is CASSPPYGLAGDRDADTQYF. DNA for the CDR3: TGTGCCAGCAGTCCACCATACGGACTAGCGGGAGATCGAGACGCAGATACGCAGTATTTT.

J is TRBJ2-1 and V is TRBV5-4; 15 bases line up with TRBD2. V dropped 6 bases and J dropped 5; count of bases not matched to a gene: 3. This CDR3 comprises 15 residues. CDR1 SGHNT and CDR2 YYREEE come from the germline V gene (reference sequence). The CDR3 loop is CASTGLAGGNNEQFF. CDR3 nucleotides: TGTGCCAGCACCGGACTAGCGGGAGGGAACAATGAGCAGTTCTTC.